This T cell receptor (beta chain) is from a study of blood T cell repertoires in COVID-19. Study information: COVID-19 samples, acute and convalescent, were from the United States, Italy and Spain. The cDNA or gDNA used as material had been derived from T cells, B-cell-depleted T cells, or PBMCs.

Germline CDR1 SEHNR, CDR2 FQNEAQ (reference sequence). The V segment lost 4 bases and the J segment 3 bases; nucleotides outside the gene matches: 8. The CDR3 is made up of 16 amino acids. In the authors' methods: Estimates of nucleated cell counts were drawn from the amplification of reference gene primers. Data came from immunoSEQ multiplex PCR; TCRdb stores just in-frame clones and leaves some out. For V, J and clone size, that table is used; D and trimming come from the DNA. The sample has approximately 160,000 clones; 75% to 90% are singletons. The chain recombines TRBV7-9 with TRBJ2-7, with 11 bases aligning to TRBD2. The TCR originated in a woman aged 55-70 years with acute or convalescent COVID-19. Material: peripheral blood. CDR3 sequence (DNA): TGTGCCAGCAGCTCTACCGGGACTAGCGGTTTCTACGAGCAGTACTTC. Translating gives CASSSTGTSGFYEQYF.